Below, 5 T cell receptor beta chains from the same sample are listed, as sequenced in a study of PD-L1 blockade in urothelial cancer. Data came from immunoSEQ multiplex PCR; TCRdb stores just in-frame clones and leaves some out. This table has around 80,000 clones, about 85% appearing once. Material: PBMCs, obtained around atezolizumab (anti-PD-L1) treatment. The receptors stem from a woman between 65 and 79 years old with urothelial cancer.

V and J are TRBV7-6 and TRBJ2-7, with 13 bases fitting TRBD2. Germline values: CDR1 SGHVS, CDR2 FNYEAQ. The CDR3 extends over 18 amino acids. V lost 1 base to trimming and J lost 6 bases; unmatched junction nucleotides: 12. This CDR3 is CASSLEPPQLAGGSEQYF. CDR3 bases: TGTGCCAGCAGCTTAGAACCGCCGCAACTAGCGGGAGGGAGCGAGCAGTACTTC.

This clone was counted once. The chain combines TRBV27 with TRBJ2-4; TRBD2 matches at 8 bases. Trimming at V came to 0 bases and at J to 2 bases, leaving 3 bases not matched to a gene. Per germline, CDR1 MNHEY and CDR2 SMNVEV (reference sequence). The CDR3 sequence is 16 residues long. The CDR3 protein is CASSLSLAAPKNIQYF. CDR3 bases: TGTGCCAGCAGTTTATCACTAGCGGCGCCCAAAAACATTCAGTACTTC.

The genes are TRBV5-4 and TRBJ2-3; D is unclear. V lost 1 base, J lost 0 bases, and 6 bases lay in between. The CDR3 consists of 14 residues. Germline V gene data show CDR1 as SGHNT and CDR2 as YYREEE (reference sequence). This chain's CDR3 is CASSLWASTDTQYF. The CDR3 region has the DNA TGTGCCAGCAGCTTGTGGGCGAGCACAGATACGCAGTATTTT.

This clone appeared a single time. The J gene is TRBJ1-5, the V gene TRBV6-1; TRBD1 is a possible D gene (6 bases). The CDR3 has 13 residues. The V and J ends lost 4 bases and 5 bases respectively, with 9 bases between them. CDR1 is MNHNS, CDR2 SASEGT, per germline. The CDR3, as DNA: TGTGCCAGCAGTGTACAGGGTGATCAGCCCCAGCATTTT. Encoded protein: CASSVQGDQPQHF.

The chain is built from TRBV2 and TRBJ1-5; 7 bases line up with TRBD1. The V and J ends lost 6 bases and 2 bases, in that order; junction bases with no gene match: 7. The CDR3 runs 15 residues. CDR1 and CDR2 (germline): SNHLY, FYNNEI. CDR3 coding DNA: TGTGCCAGCAGGCGAGGGGGCGCCGGCAATCAGCCCCAGCATTTT. Translated: CASRRGGAGNQPQHF. Together with reference TRBV2 and TRBJ1-5, the CDR3 gives the full variable domain: EPEVTQTPSHQVTQMGQEVILRCVPISNHLYFYWYRQILGQKVEFLVSFYNNEISEKSEIFDDQFSVERPDGSNFTLKIRSTKLEDSAMYFCASRRGGAGNQPQHFGDGTRLSIL.